The 14 T cell receptor beta chains below all came from one sample that was sequenced in a study of T cell repertoires in cytomegalovirus infection. MiXCR was run by TCRdb on the reads, yielding one entry per CDR3 protein. The sample shows approximately 500,000 distinct CDR3 sequences, about 11% of them seen only once. The material sequenced was PBMCs. Receptor source: a human donor in good health (CMV status not recorded). Some clones in this sample may be carry-over from other donors' samples.

In this sample, this clonotype turned up many times. V is TRBV7-2 and J is TRBJ2-7; possibly TRBD2 for D (6 bases). Looked up from germline, CDR1 is SGHTA and CDR2 is FQGNSA. The length of the CDR3 is 15 residues. The V and J ends lost 1 base and 4 bases respectively, with 14 bases between them. CDR3 sequence (DNA): TGTGCCAGCAGCTTAGTGGGCTCGGGGGAATACGAGCAGTACTTC. Protein sequence: CASSLVGSGEYEQYF.

The rearrangement joins TRBV29-1 to TRBJ1-1; D perhaps matches TRBD1 (5 bases). Per germline, CDR1 SQVTM and CDR2 ANQGSEA. Trimming left V 4 bases short and J 5 bases short, with 14 bases between. This CDR3 has 13 residues. CDR3 sequence (DNA): TGCAGCGTTGCCGGCAGGGTAGGGACTGAAGCTTTCTTT. As protein: CSVAGRVGTEAFF.

J is TRBJ2-1 and V is TRBV3-1; TRBD2 matches at 10 bases. CDR3 size: 15 residues. Germline assignment: CDR1 LGHDT and CDR2 YNNKEL (reference sequence). V lost 1 base, J lost 9 bases, and 6 bases stayed unmatched. This CDR3 reads CASSQGPSGRFEQFF. The CDR3 bases are TGTGCCAGCAGCCAAGGTCCTAGCGGGAGATTTGAGCAGTTCTTC.

The CDR3 bases are TGTGCCAGCTCACCACGGGCAGGCACTACCTACGAGCAGTACTTC. This codes for CASSPRAGTTYEQYF. This sequence joins TRBV18 and TRBJ2-7; the D is unclear. From germline, CDR1 is KGHSH and CDR2 LQKENI. V was clipped by 1 base and J by 2 bases, with 12 bases between them. The CDR3 runs to 15 residues.

This clonotype was counted ten times or more. This chain connects TRBV12-3 or TRBV12-4 to TRBJ2-1; 11 bases are shared with TRBD2. The CDR3 has 15 amino acids. Germline trimming cut 6 bases from V and 5 bases from J; bases unmatched to any gene: 6. CDR3 sequence: CASRPTSGSNNEQFF. For the CDR3, the DNA is TGTGCCAGCAGACCTACTAGCGGGAGCAACAATGAGCAGTTCTTC.

The CDR3 bases are TGCAGTGCTGGGGGCCGAGCGAACACTGAAGCTTTCTTT. Translating gives CSAGGRANTEAFF. V and J are TRBV20-1 and TRBJ1-1, with D possibly being TRBD1 (6 bases). The CDR3 sequence is 13 residues long. Per germline, CDR1 DFQATT and CDR2 SNEGSKA (reference sequence). Trimming stripped 5 bases from V and 1 base from J, with 11 bases between.

This clonotype was detected ten times or more. The V gene is TRBV5-6, the J gene TRBJ2-2; 8 bases agree with TRBD2. The CDR3 runs to 15 residues. V dropped 2 bases and J dropped 6; count of bases not matched to a gene: 6. Germline CDR1 is SGHDT and CDR2 is YYEEEE. This CDR3 is CASSFGTSSSGELFF. CDR3 DNA: TGTGCCAGCAGCTTCGGGACTAGTTCCTCCGGGGAGCTGTTTTTT.

This sequence joins TRBV18 and TRBJ2-2, with D perhaps matching TRBD2 (5 bases). Trimming pared 9 bases from V and 0 bases from J, leaving 11 bases between. The CDR3 is 14 residues long. The V gene's germline CDR1 is KGHSH and CDR2 LQKENI. The chain's CDR3 is CASTPGSNTGELFF. CDR3 DNA sequence: TGTGCCAGTACACCGGGGTCGAACACCGGGGAGCTGTTTTTT.

This chain links TRBV28 with TRBJ2-1; 11 positions agree with TRBD2. This CDR3 has 16 residues. Germline V gene data show CDR1 as MDHEN and CDR2 as SYDVKM. The V segment lost 2 bases and the J segment 7 bases; nucleotides outside the gene matches: 7. The CDR3 bases are TGTGCCAGCAGTTTAAGGGAACTAGCGGGAGTTAATGAGCAGTTCTTC. This translates into CASSLRELAGVNEQFF.

This clonotype appeared many times. This chain links TRBV29-1 with TRBJ1-3; D gene uncertain. The CDR3 length is 14 residues. With 1 base removed from V and 2 bases from J, the gap between germline ends came to 9 bases. The germline CDR1 and CDR2 sequences are SQVTM and ANQGSEA. The CDR3 region is CSVEGILPGNTIYF. CDR3 bases: TGCAGCGTTGAAGGGATTCTTCCTGGAAACACCATATATTTT. The full variable domain, completed using reference TRBV29-1 and TRBJ1-3, is SAVISQKPSRDICQRGTSLTIQCQVDSQVTMMFWYRQQPGQSLTLIATANQGSEATYESGFVIDKFPISRPNLTFSTLTVSNMSPEDSSIYLCSVEGILPGNTIYFGEGSWLTVV.

This clonotype was found many times. The chain recombines TRBV19 with TRBJ2-3; TRBD1 is a possible D gene (6 bases). Germline CDR1 reads LNHDA; CDR2 reads SQIVND (reference sequence). Trimming left V 6 bases short and J 4 bases short, with 11 bases between. CDR3 length: 13 amino acids. The CDR3 reads CASRRKGADTQYF. The CDR3 bases are TGTGCCAGTAGACGAAAGGGGGCAGATACGCAGTATTTT.

The gene calls are TRBV20-1 and TRBJ1-1, with a tentative D call TRBD1 (6 bases). CDR1 DFQATT and CDR2 SNEGSKA come from the germline V gene (reference sequence). The V and J ends lost 3 bases and 2 bases respectively, with 16 bases between them. The CDR3 runs to 15 residues. CDR3 residues: CSAREAGDFNTEAFF. The CDR3 region has the DNA TGCAGTGCTAGGGAAGCAGGGGATTTCAACACTGAAGCTTTCTTT.

This clonotype was observed many times. The chain employs TRBV28 and TRBJ2-3; 9 bases are shared with TRBD2. Germline V gene lookup returns CDR1 MDHEN and CDR2 SYDVKM. With 5 bases clipped from V and 4 bases from J, the junction kept 7 bases outside the gene matches. CDR3 length: 15 amino acids. The CDR3 region has the DNA TGTGCCAGCAGTCTTAGCGGGAGTGGAGCAGATACGCAGTATTTT. Its protein is CASSLSGSGADTQYF. The full variable domain, rest sourced from reference TRBV28 and TRBJ2-3, is DVKVTQSSRYLVKRTGEKVFLECVQDMDHENMFWYRQDPGLGLRLIYFSYDVKMKEKGDIPEGYSVSREKKERFSLILESASTNQTSMYLCASSLSGSGADTQYFGPGTRLTVL.

In DNA, the CDR3 is TGCAGTGCCCGAGTCGGGACTACTTCCACAGATACGCAGTATTTT. It encodes CSARVGTTSTDTQYF. The chain employs TRBV20-1 and TRBJ2-3; 7 nucleotides line up with TRBD2. CDR3 length: 15 amino acids. V trimming: 6 bases; J trimming: 2 bases; junction bases outside the gene matches: 11. Germline V gene sequence: CDR1 DFQATT, CDR2 SNEGSKA (reference sequence).